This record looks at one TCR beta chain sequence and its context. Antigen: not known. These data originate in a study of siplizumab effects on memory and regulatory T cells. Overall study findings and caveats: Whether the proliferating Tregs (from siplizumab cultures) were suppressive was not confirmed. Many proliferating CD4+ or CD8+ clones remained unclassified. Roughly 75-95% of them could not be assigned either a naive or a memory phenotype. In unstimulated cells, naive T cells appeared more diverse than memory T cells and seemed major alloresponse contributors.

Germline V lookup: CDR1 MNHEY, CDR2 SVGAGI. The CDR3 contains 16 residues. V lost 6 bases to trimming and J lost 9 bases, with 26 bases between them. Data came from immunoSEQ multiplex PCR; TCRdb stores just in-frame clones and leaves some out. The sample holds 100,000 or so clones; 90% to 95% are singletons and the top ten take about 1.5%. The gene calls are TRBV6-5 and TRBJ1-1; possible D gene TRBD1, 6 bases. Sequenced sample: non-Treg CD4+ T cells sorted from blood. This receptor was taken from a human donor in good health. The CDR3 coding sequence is TGTGCCAGCAGCTACACCTTGACAGGCGTTAACCCGCAAGCTTTCTTT. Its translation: CASSYTLTGVNPQAFF.